The text below deals with one TCR beta chain. This sample is part of a study of cytomegalovirus exposure and HLA in healthy donors. V lost 3 bases to trimming and J lost 2 bases, with 9 bases between them. Germline V gives CDR1 SGHTA, CDR2 FQGNSA. This CDR3 contains 14 residues. Use of 60 Vbeta and 13 Jbeta primers characterized the PCR. The data were produced by immunoSEQ multiplex PCR, yet TCRdb's version contains in-frame clones alone and is incomplete. The repertoire holds some 160,000 clones, with approximately 84% as singletons. This chain connects TRBV7-2 to TRBJ2-3; D is uncertain. The sequence derives from a man aged 25 to 40 in good health and CMV-seropositive. Specimen: PBMCs. This CDR3 is CASSLGSLTDTQYF. In nucleotides, the CDR3 is TGTGCCAGCAGCTTGGGCAGTCTCACAGATACGCAGTATTTT. Full variable domain (missing parts from reference TRBV7-2 and TRBJ2-3): GAGVSQSPSNKVTEKGKDVELRCDPISGHTALYWYRQSLGQGLEFLIYFQGNSAPDKSGLPSDRFSAERTGGSVSTLTIQRTQQEDSAVYLCASSLGSLTDTQYFGPGTRLTVL.